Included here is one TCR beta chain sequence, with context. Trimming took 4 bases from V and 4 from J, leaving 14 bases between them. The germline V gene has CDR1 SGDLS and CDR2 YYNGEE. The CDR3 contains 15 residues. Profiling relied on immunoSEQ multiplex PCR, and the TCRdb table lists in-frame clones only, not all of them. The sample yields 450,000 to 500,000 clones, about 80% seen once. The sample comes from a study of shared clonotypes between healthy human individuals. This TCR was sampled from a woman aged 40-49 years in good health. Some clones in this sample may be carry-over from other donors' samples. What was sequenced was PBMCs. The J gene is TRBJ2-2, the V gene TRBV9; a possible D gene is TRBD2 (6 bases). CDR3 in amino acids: CASSPWGEVTGELFF. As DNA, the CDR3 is TGTGCCAGCAGCCCCTGGGGGGAGGTCACCGGGGAGCTGTTTTTT.